This TCR beta chain was identified during a study of blood T cell repertoires in COVID-19. On the study more broadly: The United States, Italy and Spain provided the acute and convalescent COVID-19 samples.

The V and J ends lost 2 bases and 6 bases respectively, with 13 bases between them. The germline CDR1 and CDR2 sequences are SEHNR and FQNEAQ (reference sequence). This CDR3 spans 15 amino acids. Assay: immunoSEQ multiplex PCR; the TCRdb copy retains only in-frame clones and omits some. The sample consists of about 440,000 clones, less than 95% of them appearing once. The source is a man between 18 and 29 years old who had recovered from COVID-19. The chain employs TRBV7-9 and TRBJ1-4, with D unresolved. Sequencing was carried out using PBMCs or T cells enriched from blood (not recorded which). CDR3 in DNA: TGTGCCAGCAGCTTACAACGAGGACTTGATGAAAAACTGTTTTTT. As protein: CASSLQRGLDEKLFF.